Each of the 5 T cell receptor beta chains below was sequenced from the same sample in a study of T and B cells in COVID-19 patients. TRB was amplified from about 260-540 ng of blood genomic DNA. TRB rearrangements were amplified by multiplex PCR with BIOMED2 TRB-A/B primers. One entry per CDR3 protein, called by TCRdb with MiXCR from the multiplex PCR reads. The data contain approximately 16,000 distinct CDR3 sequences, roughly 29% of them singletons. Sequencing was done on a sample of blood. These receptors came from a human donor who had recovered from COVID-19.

DNA of the CDR3: TGTGCCAGCAGCTTAGCCCCGGGACTGCCAGAGACCCAGTACTTC. Protein product: CASSLAPGLPETQYF. The chain carries TRBV7-2 and TRBJ2-5, with a weak D call TRBD2 (6 bases). Germline assignment: CDR1 SGHTA and CDR2 FQGNSA. Trimming took off 0 bases at V and 4 bases at J, with 12 bases between the two ends. The CDR3 consists of 15 residues.

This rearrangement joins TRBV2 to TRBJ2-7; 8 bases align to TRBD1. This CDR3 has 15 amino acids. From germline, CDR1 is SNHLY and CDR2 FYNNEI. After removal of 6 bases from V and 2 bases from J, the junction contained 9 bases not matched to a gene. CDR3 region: CASSDGQGPAYEQYF. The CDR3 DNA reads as TGTGCCAGCAGCGACGGACAGGGTCCAGCCTACGAGCAGTACTTC.

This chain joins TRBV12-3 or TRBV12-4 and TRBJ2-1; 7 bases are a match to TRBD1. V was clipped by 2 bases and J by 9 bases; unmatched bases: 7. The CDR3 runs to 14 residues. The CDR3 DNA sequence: TGTGCCAGCAGTTTACAGGGGAGACAGGGTGAGCAGTTCTTC. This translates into CASSLQGRQGEQFF.

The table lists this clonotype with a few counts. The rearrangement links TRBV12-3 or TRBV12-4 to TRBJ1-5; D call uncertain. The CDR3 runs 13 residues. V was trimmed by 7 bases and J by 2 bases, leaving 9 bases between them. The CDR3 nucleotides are TGTGCCAGCATGGGAGAAGGCAATCAGCCCCAGCATTTT. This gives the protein CASMGEGNQPQHF.

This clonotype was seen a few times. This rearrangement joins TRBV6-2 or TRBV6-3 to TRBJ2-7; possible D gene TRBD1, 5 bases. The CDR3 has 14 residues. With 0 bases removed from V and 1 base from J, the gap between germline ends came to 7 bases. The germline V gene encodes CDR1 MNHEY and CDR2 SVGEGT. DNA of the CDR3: TGTGCCAGCAGTTACTCCCAGGGTTCCTACGAGCAGTACTTC. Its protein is CASSYSQGSYEQYF.